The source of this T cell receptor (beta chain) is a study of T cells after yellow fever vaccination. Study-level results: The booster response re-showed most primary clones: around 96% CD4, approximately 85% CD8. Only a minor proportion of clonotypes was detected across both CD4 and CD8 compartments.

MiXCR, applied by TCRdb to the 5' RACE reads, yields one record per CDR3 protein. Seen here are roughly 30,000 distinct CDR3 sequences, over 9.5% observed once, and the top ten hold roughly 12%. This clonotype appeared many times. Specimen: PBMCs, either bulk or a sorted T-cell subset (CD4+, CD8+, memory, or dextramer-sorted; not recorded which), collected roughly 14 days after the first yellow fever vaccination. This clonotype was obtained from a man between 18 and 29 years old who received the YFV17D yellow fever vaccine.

The CDR3 DNA is TGTGCCATCAGTGACGGCGGACAAGAGACCCAGTACTTC. Translating it yields CAISDGGQETQYF. The chain couples TRBV10-3 to TRBJ2-5, with unresolved D. This CDR3 has 13 amino acids. CDR1 and CDR2 from the germline V gene are ENHRY and SYGVKD. The V end was cut by 3 bases, the J end by 2 bases, with 7 bases between.